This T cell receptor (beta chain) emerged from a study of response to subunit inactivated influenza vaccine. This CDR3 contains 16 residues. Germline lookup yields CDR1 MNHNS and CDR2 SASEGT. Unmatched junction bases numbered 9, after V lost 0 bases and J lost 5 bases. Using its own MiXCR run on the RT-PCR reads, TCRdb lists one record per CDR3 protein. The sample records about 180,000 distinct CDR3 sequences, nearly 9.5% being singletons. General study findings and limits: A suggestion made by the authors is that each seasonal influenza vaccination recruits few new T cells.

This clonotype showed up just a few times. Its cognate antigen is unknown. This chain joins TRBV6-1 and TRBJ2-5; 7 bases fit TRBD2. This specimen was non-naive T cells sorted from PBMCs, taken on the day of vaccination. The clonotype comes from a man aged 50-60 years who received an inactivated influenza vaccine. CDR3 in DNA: TGTGCCAGCAGTGAAGCGGCTAGTTACGGGGGGGAGACCCAGTACTTC. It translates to CASSEAASYGGETQYF.